This entry lists 23 T cell receptor beta chains sequenced from one sample in a study of T-cell memory formation after mild COVID-19. TCRdb analysed the 5' RACE reads with MiXCR anew, one entry per CDR3 protein. The sample carries roughly 250,000 distinct CDR3 sequences, 15% to 20% recorded once. Specimen: PBMCs or a T cell subset sorted from them (not recorded which). Receptors originate from a man aged 18 to 29 who had mild COVID-19 (a few samples of this study predate the infection). Cell type and time point are not known.

This clonotype was observed a handful of times. The genes are TRBV27 and TRBJ2-7; the match to TRBD1 covers 7 bases. Trimming at V came to 6 bases and at J to 2 bases, leaving 7 bases not matched to a gene. The germline V gene has CDR1 MNHEY and CDR2 SMNVEV (reference sequence). The CDR3 contains 14 residues. The CDR3 loop is CASSTRDRPYEQYV. As DNA, the CDR3 is TGTGCCAGCAGCACAAGGGACAGACCCTACGAGCAGTACGTC.

This chain joins TRBV12-3 or TRBV12-4 and TRBJ2-5, with D unclear. This CDR3 comprises 15 residues. The V end lost 5 bases, the J end lost 5 bases, and 18 bases lay between the germline ends. The CDR3 DNA sequence: TGTGCCAGCAGTCCCCCGGAAGGGATTCGGGAGACCCAGTACTTC. Translating it yields CASSPPEGIRETQYF.

The chain links TRBV29-1 to TRBJ1-1, with TRBD1 matching over 8 bases. Germline V gene sequence: CDR1 SQVTM, CDR2 ANQGSEA. The CDR3 consists of 15 residues. J lost 5 bases, V lost 1 base, and 9 bases had no gene match. CDR3 coding DNA: TGCAGCGTTGAAGGGCGTCAGGGGGCGCGAACTGAAGCTTTCTTT. Amino acid sequence: CSVEGRQGARTEAFF.

This clonotype has more than one count but fewer than ten. This rearrangement joins TRBV18 to TRBJ2-1, with D perhaps being TRBD1 or TRBD2 (6 bases each). The CDR3 has 15 residues. Trimming took 2 bases from V and 4 from J, leaving 12 bases between them. The germline CDR1 and CDR2 sequences are KGHSH and LQKENI. The CDR3 here is CASSPGGGEYNEQFF. The CDR3 DNA reads TGTGCCAGCTCACCAGGAGGGGGAGAGTACAATGAGCAGTTCTTC.

J is TRBJ2-1 and V is TRBV7-2; no reliable D call. CDR1 SGHTA and CDR2 FQGNSA come from the germline V gene. CDR3 length equals 15 residues. Trimming took 3 bases from V and 0 from J, leaving 9 bases between them. DNA of the CDR3: TGTGCCAGCAGCTTCCACGTAAGCTCCTACAATGAGCAGTTCTTC. Its protein product is CASSFHVSSYNEQFF.

The chain links TRBV7-2 to TRBJ2-5; no definite D call. The ends were cut back, 5 bases at V and 5 bases at J, with 9 bases in the middle. The CDR3 totals 12 residues. Germline V gene sequence: CDR1 SGHTA, CDR2 FQGNSA. The CDR3 DNA reads TGTGCCAGCAGCCCGACACGGGAGACCCAGTACTTC. Its protein product is CASSPTRETQYF.

This clonotype occurred a few times. The rearrangement uses TRBV5-1 and TRBJ1-5; the D gene is possibly TRBD1 (5 bases). Trimming removed 0 bases from V and 7 bases from J, with 11 bases in between. Per germline, CDR1 SGHRS and CDR2 YFSETQ. This CDR3 is 14 amino acids long. CDR3 coding DNA: TGCGCCAGCAGCTTGGGGGGGGACGGGCAGCCCCAGCATTTT. It codes for CASSLGGDGQPQHF.

This clonotype was seen a handful of times. This sequence joins TRBV7-9 and TRBJ1-6, with no clear D. Germline V CDR1 and CDR2: SEHNR, FQNEAQ (reference sequence). Trimming took off 1 base at V and 6 bases at J, with 10 bases between the two ends. CDR3 length: 15 amino acids. The CDR3 loop reads CASSLGPLRNSPLHF. The CDR3 DNA is TGTGCCAGCAGCTTAGGGCCCCTCCGTAATTCACCCCTCCACTTT.

The rearrangement links TRBV6-6 to TRBJ1-1, with TRBD1 identical over 8 bases. Germline V lookup: CDR1 MNHNY, CDR2 SVGAGI (reference sequence). J lost 2 bases, V lost 6 bases, and 8 bases had no gene match. This CDR3 spans 15 amino acids. CDR3 sequence: CASRTGQVFNTEAFF. The CDR3 DNA reads as TGTGCCAGCAGGACGGGACAGGTGTTTAACACTGAAGCTTTCTTT.

The chain carries TRBV4-3 and TRBJ1-2; TRBD1 matches at 9 bases. Germline CDR1 LGHNA, CDR2 YSLEER. J lost 4 bases, V lost 0 bases, and 3 bases had no gene match. The CDR3 has 15 amino acids. The CDR3 region is CASSQETGGVYGYTF. CDR3 sequence (DNA): TGCGCCAGCAGCCAAGAGACAGGGGGGGTCTATGGCTACACCTTC.

In its sample, this clonotype was seen once. This rearrangement joins TRBV11-2 to TRBJ2-7; D remains unclear. The CDR3 consists of 13 residues. Between the trimmed V and J ends, which lost 5 bases and 2 bases, there was a span of 10 bases. Germline CDR1 SGHAT, CDR2 FQNNGV. The CDR3 sequence: CASSRIGAYEQYF. The CDR3 region has the DNA TGTGCCAGCAGCCGCATTGGAGCCTACGAGCAGTACTTC.

The chain joins TRBV6-5 to TRBJ1-3; D unclear. CDR1 and CDR2 from the germline V gene are MNHEY and SVGAGI. The V and J ends lost 3 bases and 2 bases respectively, with 11 bases between them. This CDR3 has 15 amino acids. For the CDR3, the DNA is TGTGCCAGCAGTTATTCCGGGATGCCTGGAAACACCATATATTTT. Translated, it gives CASSYSGMPGNTIYF.

This clonotype was seen a few times. V is TRBV20-1 and J is TRBJ2-1, with 7 nucleotides matching TRBD2. The CDR3 consists of 14 residues. Germline lookup yields CDR1 DFQATT and CDR2 SNEGSKA (reference sequence). V shed 3 bases and J 3 bases; nucleotides not matched to a gene: 5. The CDR3 here is CSASPGTNYNEQFF. DNA of the CDR3: TGCAGTGCTAGTCCAGGGACTAACTACAATGAGCAGTTCTTC.

This rearrangement joins TRBV18 to TRBJ1-1; 7 positions agree with TRBD1. Trimming cost V 5 bases and J 6 bases; bases outside gene matches: 3. Germline V gives CDR1 KGHSH, CDR2 LQKENI. The CDR3 loop spans 12 amino acids. Written as DNA, the CDR3 is TGTGCCAGCTCATCACAGGGGTCTGAAGCTTTCTTT. Amino acid sequence: CASSSQGSEAFF.

This sequence joins TRBV9 and TRBJ2-6; D is unresolved. CDR1 and CDR2 from the germline V gene are SGDLS and YYNGEE. CDR3 size: 15 residues. Trimming cost V 0 bases and J 1 base, with 5 bases left between them. The CDR3 loop is CASSVEASGANVLTF. CDR3 coding DNA: TGTGCCAGCAGCGTAGAGGCGTCTGGGGCCAACGTCCTGACTTTC.

This chain connects TRBV7-2 to TRBJ1-2; a weak D match, TRBD1 (6 bases). V lost 2 bases to trimming and J lost 4 bases, with 14 bases between them. The CDR3 totals 15 residues. In germline, CDR1 is SGHTA, CDR2 FQGNSA. The CDR3 loop reads CASSLMSGRGYGYTF. The CDR3 coding sequence is TGTGCCAGCAGCTTAATGAGCGGCAGGGGCTATGGCTACACCTTC. Filled out from reference TRBV7-2 and TRBJ1-2, the complete variable domain reads GAGVSQSPSNKVTEKGKDVELRCDPISGHTALYWYRQSLGQGLEFLIYFQGNSAPDKSGLPSDRFSAERTGGSVSTLTIQRTQQEDSAVYLCASSLMSGRGYGYTFGSGTRLTVV.

This clonotype has just a few counts. This chain connects TRBV11-2 to TRBJ2-5; D is unclear. CDR3 length equals 12 residues. Germline CDR1 and CDR2: SGHAT and FQNNGV. Trimming left V 1 base short and J 3 bases short, with 3 bases between. CDR3 amino acids: CASSLAEETQYF. The CDR3 nucleotides are TGTGCCAGCAGCTTAGCGGAAGAGACCCAGTACTTC.

The chain joins TRBV7-8 to TRBJ2-1; 8 bases fit TRBD1. This CDR3 spans 15 amino acids. CDR1 is SGHVS, CDR2 FQNEAQ, per germline. J was trimmed by 8 bases and V by 5 bases; bases with no gene match: 11. Here the CDR3 DNA reads TGTGCCAGCAGCCTACGACAGGGGCGAGTCTATGAGCAGTTCTTC. Translated, it gives CASSLRQGRVYEQFF.

This clonotype has a count of ten or more. The genes are TRBV5-1 and TRBJ2-1, with TRBD1 matching over 10 bases. Germline V gene sequence: CDR1 SGHRS, CDR2 YFSETQ. The CDR3 sequence is 15 residues long. The ends lost 7 bases at V and 6 bases at J; junction bases unmatched: 10. The CDR3 loop reads CASRETGTGVNEQFF. Written as DNA, the CDR3 is TGCGCCAGCCGTGAAACCGGGACAGGGGTCAATGAGCAGTTCTTC.

CDR3: CASSVLVRTEAFF. The DNA of the CDR3 is TGTGCCAGCAGTGTTTTGGTTAGAACTGAAGCTTTCTTT. This chain uses TRBV6-1 with TRBJ1-1; D is unclear. V was shortened by 4 bases and J by 5 bases, with 11 bases between the two germline ends. Germline CDR1 reads MNHNS; CDR2 reads SASEGT. The CDR3 consists of 13 residues.

The chain joins TRBV5-6 to TRBJ2-7; D is perhaps TRBD1 (6 bases). The germline gives CDR1 SGHDT, CDR2 YYEEEE. V lost 3 bases to trimming and J lost 5 bases, with 15 bases between them. The CDR3 runs 14 residues. CDR3 residues: CASSSTGGTNEQYF. CDR3 DNA sequence: TGTGCCAGCAGCTCCACTGGGGGCACAAACGAGCAGTACTTC. The variable domain in full, with the rest retrieved from reference TRBV5-6 and TRBJ2-7, is DAGVTQSPTHLIKTRGQQVTLRCSPKSGHDTVSWYQQALGQGPQFIFQYYEEEERQRGNFPDRFSGHQFPNYSSELNVNALLLGDSALYLCASSSTGGTNEQYFGPGTRLTVT.

Here the CDR3 reads CSARSRTNYGYTF. The CDR3 bases are TGCAGTGCTAGATCCCGGACAAACTATGGCTACACCTTC. The chain combines TRBV20-1 with TRBJ1-2, with D perhaps TRBD1 (5 bases). The CDR3 is made up of 13 amino acids. Looked up from germline, CDR1 is DFQATT and CDR2 is SNEGSKA (reference sequence). V dropped 2 bases and J dropped 2 bases, with 9 bases sitting between them.

Only a few counts were recorded for this clonotype. V and J are TRBV19 and TRBJ2-1; 7 bases align to TRBD2. J gave up 8 bases and V 3 bases, and 4 bases lay outside the gene matches. CDR3 size: 13 residues. CDR1 and CDR2 from the germline V gene are LNHDA and SQIVND (reference sequence). The CDR3: CASSIERGDEQFF. The CDR3 DNA reads TGTGCCAGTAGTATTGAGCGGGGAGATGAGCAGTTCTTC.